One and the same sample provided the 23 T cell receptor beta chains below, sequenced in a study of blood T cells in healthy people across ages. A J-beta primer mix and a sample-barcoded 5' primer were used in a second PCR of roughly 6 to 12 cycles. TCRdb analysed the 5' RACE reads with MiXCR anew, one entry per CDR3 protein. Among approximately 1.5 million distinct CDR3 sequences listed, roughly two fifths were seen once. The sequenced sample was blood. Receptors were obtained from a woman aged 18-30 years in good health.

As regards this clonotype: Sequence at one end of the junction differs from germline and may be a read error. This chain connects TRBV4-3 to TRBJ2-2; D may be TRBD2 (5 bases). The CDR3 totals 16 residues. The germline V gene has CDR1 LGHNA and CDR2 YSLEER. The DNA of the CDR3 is TGCGCCAGTAGCCGTGCCGGGAAGCCAAACACCGGGGAGCTGTTTTTT. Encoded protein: CASSRAGKPNTGELFF.

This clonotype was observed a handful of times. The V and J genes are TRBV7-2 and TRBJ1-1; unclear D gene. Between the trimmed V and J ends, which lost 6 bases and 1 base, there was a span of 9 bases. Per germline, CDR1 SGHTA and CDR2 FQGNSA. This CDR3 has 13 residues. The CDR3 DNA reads TGTGCCAGCAGTAAAGGGAGGAACACTGAAGCTTTCTTT. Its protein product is CASSKGRNTEAFF.

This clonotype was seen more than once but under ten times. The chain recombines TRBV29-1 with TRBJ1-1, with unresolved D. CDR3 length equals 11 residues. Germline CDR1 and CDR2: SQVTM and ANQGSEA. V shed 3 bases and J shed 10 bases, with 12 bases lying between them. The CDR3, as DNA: TGCAGCGTTGACTCCCCACAAAGAGCTTTCTTT. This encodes CSVDSPQRAFF.

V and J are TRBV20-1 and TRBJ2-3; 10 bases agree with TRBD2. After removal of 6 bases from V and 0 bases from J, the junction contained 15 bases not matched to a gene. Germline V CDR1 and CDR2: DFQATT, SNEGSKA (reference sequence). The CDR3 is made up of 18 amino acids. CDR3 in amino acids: CSAPGASGGIASTDTQYF. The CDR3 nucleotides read TGCAGTGCCCCTGGGGCTAGCGGGGGAATAGCTAGCACAGATACGCAGTATTTT.

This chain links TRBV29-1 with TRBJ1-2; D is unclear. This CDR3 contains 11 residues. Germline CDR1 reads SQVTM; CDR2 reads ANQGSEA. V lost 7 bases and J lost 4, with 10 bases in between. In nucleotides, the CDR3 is TGCAGCGCGAGCCTTTTCTATGGCTACACCTTC. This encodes CSASLFYGYTF.

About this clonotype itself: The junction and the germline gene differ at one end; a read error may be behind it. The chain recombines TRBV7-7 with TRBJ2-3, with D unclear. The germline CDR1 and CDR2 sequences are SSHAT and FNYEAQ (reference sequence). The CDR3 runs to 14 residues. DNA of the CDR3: TGTGCTAGCAGCCCGACCTATGGCACAGATACGCAGTATTTT. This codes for CASSPTYGTDTQYF.

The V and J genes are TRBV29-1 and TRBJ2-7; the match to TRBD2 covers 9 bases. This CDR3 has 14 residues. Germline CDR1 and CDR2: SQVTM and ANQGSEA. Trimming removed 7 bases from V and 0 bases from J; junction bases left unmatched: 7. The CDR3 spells CSARTSESSYEQYF. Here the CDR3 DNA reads TGCAGCGCTCGGACTAGCGAGAGCTCCTACGAGCAGTACTTC.

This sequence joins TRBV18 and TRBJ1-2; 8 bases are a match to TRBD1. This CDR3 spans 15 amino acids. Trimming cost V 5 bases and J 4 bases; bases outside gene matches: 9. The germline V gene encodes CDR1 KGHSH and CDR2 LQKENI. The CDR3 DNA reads TGTGCCAGCTCATCGACAGGGGTCCTGCTCTATGGCTACACCTTC. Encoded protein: CASSSTGVLLYGYTF.

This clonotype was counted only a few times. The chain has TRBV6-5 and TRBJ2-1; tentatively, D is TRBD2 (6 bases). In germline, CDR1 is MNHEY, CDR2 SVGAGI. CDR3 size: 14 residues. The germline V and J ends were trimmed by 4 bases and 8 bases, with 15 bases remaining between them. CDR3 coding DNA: TGTGCCAGCAGTTCGGGACTGCCTACGGATGAGCAGTTCTTC. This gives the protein CASSSGLPTDEQFF.

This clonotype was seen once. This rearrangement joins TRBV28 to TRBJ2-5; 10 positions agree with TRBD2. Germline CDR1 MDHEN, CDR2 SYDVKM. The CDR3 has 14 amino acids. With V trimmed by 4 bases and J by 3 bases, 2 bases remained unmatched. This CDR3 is CASSSSGREETQYF. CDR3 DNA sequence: TGTGCCAGCAGTTCTAGCGGGAGAGAAGAGACCCAGTACTTC.

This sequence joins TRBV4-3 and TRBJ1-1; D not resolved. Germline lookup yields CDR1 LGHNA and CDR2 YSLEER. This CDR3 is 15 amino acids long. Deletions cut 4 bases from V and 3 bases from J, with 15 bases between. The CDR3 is CASSRIAHLDTEAFF. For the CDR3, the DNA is TGCGCCAGCAGCCGAATCGCCCACTTGGACACTGAAGCTTTCTTT.

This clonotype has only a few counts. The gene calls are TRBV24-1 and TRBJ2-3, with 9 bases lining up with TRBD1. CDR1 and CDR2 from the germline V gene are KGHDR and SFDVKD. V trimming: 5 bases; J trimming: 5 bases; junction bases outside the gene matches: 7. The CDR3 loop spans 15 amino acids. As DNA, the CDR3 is TGTGCCACCAGTGCCCCGGGACAGGGTAAAGATACGCAGTATTTT. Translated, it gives CATSAPGQGKDTQYF.

CDR3 DNA sequence: TGTGCCAGCAGCTCTGTGGGTGACTCCTACAATGAGCAGTTCTTC. Protein sequence: CASSSVGDSYNEQFF. The V and J genes are TRBV9 and TRBJ2-1; D not resolved. V lost 4 bases and J lost 0, with 11 bases in between. The germline V gene encodes CDR1 SGDLS and CDR2 YYNGEE. The CDR3 is made up of 15 amino acids.

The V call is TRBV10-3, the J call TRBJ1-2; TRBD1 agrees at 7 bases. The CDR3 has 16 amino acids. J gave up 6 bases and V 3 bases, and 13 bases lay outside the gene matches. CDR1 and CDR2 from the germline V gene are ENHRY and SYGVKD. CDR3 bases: TGTGCCATCAGTGAAAAGGACAGGAGATTGGTGGATGGCTACACCTTC. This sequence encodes CAISEKDRRLVDGYTF.

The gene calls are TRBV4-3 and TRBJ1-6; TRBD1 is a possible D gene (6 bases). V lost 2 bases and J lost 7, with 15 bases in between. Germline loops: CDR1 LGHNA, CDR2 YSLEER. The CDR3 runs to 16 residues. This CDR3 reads CASSQSADSDNSPLHF. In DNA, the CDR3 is TGCGCCAGCAGCCAATCCGCGGACAGTGACAATTCACCCCTCCACTTT.

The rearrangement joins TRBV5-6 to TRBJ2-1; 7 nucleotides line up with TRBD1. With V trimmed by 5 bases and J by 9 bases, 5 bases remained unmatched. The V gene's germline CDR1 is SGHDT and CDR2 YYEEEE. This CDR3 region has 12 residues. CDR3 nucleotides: TGTGCCAGCAGTTACACAGGGGTTGAGCAGTTCTTC. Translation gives CASSYTGVEQFF. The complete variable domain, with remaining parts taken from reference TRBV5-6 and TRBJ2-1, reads DAGVTQSPTHLIKTRGQQVTLRCSPKSGHDTVSWYQQALGQGPQFIFQYYEEEERQRGNFPDRFSGHQFPNYSSELNVNALLLGDSALYLCASSYTGVEQFFGPGTRLTVL.

The CDR3 coding sequence is TGTGCCAGCAGCCTCGGGAGGGACCACTTCTATGAGCAGTTCTTC. It codes for CASSLGRDHFYEQFF. The chain is built from TRBV7-2 and TRBJ2-1; 8 positions agree with TRBD2. J was trimmed by 8 bases and V by 5 bases; bases with no gene match: 11. The CDR3 is 15 residues long. Germline CDR1 is SGHTA and CDR2 is FQGNSA.

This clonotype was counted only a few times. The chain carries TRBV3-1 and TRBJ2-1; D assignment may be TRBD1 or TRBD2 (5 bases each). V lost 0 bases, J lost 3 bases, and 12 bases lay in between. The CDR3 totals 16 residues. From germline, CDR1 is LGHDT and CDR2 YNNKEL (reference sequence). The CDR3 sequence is CASSQDGGRVYNEQFF. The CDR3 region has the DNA TGTGCCAGCAGCCAAGATGGGGGTCGGGTCTACAATGAGCAGTTCTTC.

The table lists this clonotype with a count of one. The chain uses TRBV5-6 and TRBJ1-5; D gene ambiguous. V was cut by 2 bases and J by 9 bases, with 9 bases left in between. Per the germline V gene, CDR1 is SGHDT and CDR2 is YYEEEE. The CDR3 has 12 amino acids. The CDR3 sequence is CASSFGAGPQHF. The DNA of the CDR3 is TGTGCCAGCAGCTTTGGTGCCGGGCCCCAGCATTTT.

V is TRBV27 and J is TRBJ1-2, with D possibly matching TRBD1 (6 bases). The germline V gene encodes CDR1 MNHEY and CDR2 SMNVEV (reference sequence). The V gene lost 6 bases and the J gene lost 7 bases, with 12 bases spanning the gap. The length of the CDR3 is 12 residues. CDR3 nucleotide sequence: TGTGCCAGCAGGGGCGCAGGGGTTGGCTACACCTTC. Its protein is CASRGAGVGYTF.

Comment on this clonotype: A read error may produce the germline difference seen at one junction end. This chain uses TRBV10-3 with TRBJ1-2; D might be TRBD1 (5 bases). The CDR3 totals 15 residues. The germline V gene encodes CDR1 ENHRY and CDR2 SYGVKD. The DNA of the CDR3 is TGCGCCATTAGAGATGGGGGACGGTTAAACTATGGCTACACCTTC. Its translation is CAIRDGGRLNYGYTF.

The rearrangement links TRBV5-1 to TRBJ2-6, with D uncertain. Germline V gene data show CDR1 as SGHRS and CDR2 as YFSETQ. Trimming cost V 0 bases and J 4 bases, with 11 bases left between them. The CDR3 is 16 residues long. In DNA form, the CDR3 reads TGCGCCAGCAGCTTGGTAGCTGGGCTGGGGGCCAACGTCCTGACTTTC. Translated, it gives CASSLVAGLGANVLTF.

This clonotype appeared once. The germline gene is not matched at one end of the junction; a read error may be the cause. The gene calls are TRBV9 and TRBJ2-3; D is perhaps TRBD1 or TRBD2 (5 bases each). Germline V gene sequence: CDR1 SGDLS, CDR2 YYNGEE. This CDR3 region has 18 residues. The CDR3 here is CASSVAGVLGASADTQYF. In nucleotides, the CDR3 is TGTGCCAGCAGCGTCGCCGGGGTGCTAGGGGCCTCCGCAGATACACAGTATTTT.